The TCR beta chain described here comes from a study of T cell clonotyping in hematopoietic cell transplantation. The CDR3 has 15 amino acids. The germline V gene encodes CDR1 MGHDK and CDR2 SYGVNS. The V and J ends lost 3 bases and 3 bases, in that order; junction bases with no gene match: 5. This clone was counted between two and nine times. Repertoires were generated with immunoSEQ multiplex PCR, while TCRdb's copy carries only in-frame clones and drops some. The sample holds 6,500 to 7,000 clones, roughly a third seen once. This receptor was identified in a female patient in her 60s who had an allogeneic stem cell transplant, so the T cells may come from the graft donor. Some clones in this sample may be carry-over from other donors' samples. The V call is TRBV25-1, the J call TRBJ2-7; TRBD1 agrees at 10 bases. Sequenced here: peripheral blood mononuclear cells, sampled 30 days after allogeneic stem cell transplant. The CDR3 nucleotides read TGTGCCAGCAGTGACTCGGGACAGGGGTTCTACGAGCAGTACTTC. Its protein product is CASSDSGQGFYEQYF.